A single sample is the source of the 20 T cell receptor beta chains below, sequenced in a study of CD8 T cells in ankylosing spondylitis. Study-level findings and limits: A TCR beta motif of several highly homologous variants appeared characteristic of ankylosing spondylitis blood.

The antigens of these receptors remain unknown. TCRdb re-called the 5' RACE reads with MiXCR, one entry per CDR3 protein. The table includes about 220,000 distinct CDR3 sequences, about 18% detected once. The specimen sequenced was blood, either unsorted or a sorted T cell fraction (not recorded which). Source of these receptors: a male donor with ankylosing spondylitis.

There are a few counts of this clonotype. The rearrangement uses TRBV27 and TRBJ1-6; D remains unclear. V was trimmed by 4 bases and J by 9 bases, leaving 7 bases between them. There are 12 residues in the CDR3. Germline V lookup: CDR1 MNHEY, CDR2 SMNVEV (reference sequence). The chain's CDR3 is CASSSMGSPLHF. The CDR3 DNA sequence: TGTGCCAGCAGTTCGATGGGTTCACCCCTCCACTTT.

The genes are TRBV20-1 and TRBJ2-3, with TRBD2 identical over 13 bases. V lost 3 bases, J lost 0 bases, and 6 bases stayed unmatched. This CDR3 is 17 amino acids long. The germline V gene has CDR1 DFQATT and CDR2 SNEGSKA (reference sequence). CDR3 DNA sequence: TGCAGTGCTAGGGGACTAGCGGGGATCCCTAGCACAGATACGCAGTATTTT. Translating it yields CSARGLAGIPSTDTQYF.

This clonotype was seen at least ten times. The chain is built from TRBV29-1 and TRBJ2-3; D not resolved. The CDR3 is made up of 14 amino acids. From germline, CDR1 is SQVTM and CDR2 ANQGSEA. Trimming removed 4 bases from V and 0 bases from J, with 11 bases in between. CDR3 DNA: TGCAGCGTTGTTTGGGGAATCAGCACAGATACGCAGTATTTT. Translated: CSVVWGISTDTQYF.

The genes are TRBV21-1 and TRBJ1-5; TRBD1, the table's D call, lacks a check against the DNA. TRBV21-1 is a recognized pseudogene. The CDR3 has 16 residues. The CDR3 sequence is CASSFGRQGGNQPQHF. The CDR3 DNA follows: TGTGCCAGCAGCTTTGGGAGACAGGGAGGCAATCAGCCCCAGCATTTT.

The chain has TRBV27 and TRBJ2-7; 13 nucleotides match TRBD2. After removal of 4 bases from V and 5 bases from J, the junction contained 2 bases not matched to a gene. CDR3 size: 14 residues. Germline-derived CDR1 and CDR2 are MNHEY and SMNVEV (reference sequence). DNA of the CDR3: TGTGCCAGCAGTTCAGGGACTAGCGGGAACGAGCAGTACTTC. It is translated as CASSSGTSGNEQYF.

This clonotype has only a few counts. This chain uses TRBV5-1 with TRBJ2-5, with 7 positions matching TRBD1. The CDR3 is 13 residues long. J was trimmed by 4 bases and V by 6 bases; bases with no gene match: 6. Germline CDR1 SGHRS, CDR2 YFSETQ. CDR3 DNA: TGCGCCAGCACCTGGACAGGAGGAGAGACCCAGTACTTC. As protein: CASTWTGGETQYF.

This clonotype was found once. The chain employs TRBV6-9 and TRBJ2-5; D remains unclear. CDR1 and CDR2 (germline): MNHGY, SVAAGI. This CDR3 is built from 15 residues. Trimming stripped 1 base from V and 2 bases from J, with 11 bases between. CDR3 residues: CASSYLNPPQETQYF. The CDR3, as DNA: TGTGCCAGCAGTTATTTGAATCCCCCTCAAGAGACCCAGTACTTC.

The CDR3 loop is CAWSAYQGDTQYF. The CDR3 bases are TGTGCCTGGAGTGCGTACCAGGGGGATACGCAGTATTTT. The chain carries TRBV30 and TRBJ2-3; possible D gene TRBD1, 6 bases. The CDR3 has 13 amino acids. Germline CDR1 is GTSNPN and CDR2 is SVGIG (reference sequence). V was cut by 1 base and J by 6 bases, with 11 bases left in between.

The V gene is TRBV10-3, the J gene TRBJ1-4; a weak D match, TRBD1 (5 bases). The V gene lost 2 bases and the J gene lost 6 bases, with 16 bases spanning the gap. This CDR3 region has 16 residues. Germline V gene lookup returns CDR1 ENHRY and CDR2 SYGVKD. CDR3: CAISEGGVASDEKLFF. The CDR3 nucleotides are TGTGCCATCAGTGAGGGGGGGGTGGCCTCCGATGAAAAACTGTTTTTT.

The chain employs TRBV7-6 and TRBJ2-1, with 7 bases matching TRBD2. Trimming removed 1 base from V and 5 bases from J; junction bases left unmatched: 5. The length of the CDR3 is 15 residues. Per the germline V gene, CDR1 is SGHVS and CDR2 is FNYEAQ. The CDR3 bases are TGTGCCAGCAGCTTAGGACCGCGGGGGAACAATGAGCAGTTCTTC. It encodes CASSLGPRGNNEQFF.

This clonotype has only a few counts. V and J are TRBV29-1 and TRBJ2-2; D gene uncertain. CDR3 length: 13 amino acids. CDR1 SQVTM and CDR2 ANQGSEA come from the germline V gene. The V and J ends lost 4 bases and 6 bases respectively, with 12 bases between them. CDR3 protein: CSVVRPMSGELFF. CDR3 nucleotides: TGCAGCGTTGTGAGGCCCATGTCCGGGGAGCTGTTTTTT.

In this sample, this clonotype turned up a few times. CDR3 DNA sequence: TGCAGTGCTAGCCCTGCCGGGACAGCTAATGGCTACACCTTC. The encoded protein is CSASPAGTANGYTF. The chain has TRBV20-1 and TRBJ1-2; 7 bases agree with TRBD1. This CDR3 spans 14 amino acids. V lost 3 bases and J lost 6; bases outside the gene matches: 10. Germline V gene lookup returns CDR1 DFQATT and CDR2 SNEGSKA (reference sequence).

The rearrangement links TRBV6-5 to TRBJ2-1; no clear D. This CDR3 comprises 12 residues. Per the germline V gene, CDR1 is MNHEY and CDR2 is SVGAGI. Trimming stripped 6 bases from V and 3 bases from J, with 6 bases between. CDR3 sequence (DNA): TGTGCCAGCAGGAACAGCTACAATGAGCAGTTCTTC. This gives the protein CASRNSYNEQFF.

This clonotype has only a few counts. V gene TRBV5-1 combines with J gene TRBJ1-1, with 8 bases fitting TRBD1. V lost 4 bases, J lost 0 bases, and 8 bases stayed unmatched. There are 16 residues in the CDR3. Per germline, CDR1 SGHRS and CDR2 YFSETQ. CDR3 in DNA: TGCGCCAGCAGCCAAGAACAGGGGGGCATGAACACTGAAGCTTTCTTT. Its translation: CASSQEQGGMNTEAFF.

A few counts support this clonotype. The CDR3 sequence is CAPHGGQETQYF. The CDR3, as DNA: TGCGCCCCCCACGGGGGCCAAGAGACCCAGTACTTC. This chain joins TRBV5-1 and TRBJ2-5; perhaps TRBD2 as D (6 bases). The length of the CDR3 is 12 residues. CDR1 and CDR2 (germline): SGHRS, YFSETQ. The V end was cut by 10 bases, the J end by 1 base, with 11 bases between.

The chain employs TRBV29-1 and TRBJ2-7; D is perhaps TRBD1 (5 bases). Trimming stripped 4 bases from V and 0 bases from J, with 16 bases between. The CDR3 totals 15 residues. Per germline, CDR1 SQVTM and CDR2 ANQGSEA. The CDR3 nucleotides are TGCAGCGTTGGTGGGCAGGGCGAAAGCTCCTACGAGCAGTACTTC. Protein product: CSVGGQGESSYEQYF.

For the CDR3, the DNA is TGTGCCAGCAGTTGGTCAGGGAGCACCGGGGAGCTGTTTTTT. Its protein is CASSWSGSTGELFF. The chain has TRBV27 and TRBJ2-2; possibly TRBD1 or TRBD2 for D (5 bases each). This CDR3 contains 14 residues. Trimming stripped 4 bases from V and 4 bases from J, with 10 bases between. The V gene's germline CDR1 is MNHEY and CDR2 SMNVEV (reference sequence).

In its sample, this clonotype was seen many times. The chain combines TRBV29-1 with TRBJ1-1; TRBD1 is a possible D gene (6 bases). V was clipped by 7 bases and J by 6 bases, with 12 bases between them. CDR3 length: 11 residues. Germline-derived CDR1 and CDR2 are SQVTM and ANQGSEA. CDR3 sequence reads: CSATGWAEAFF. For the CDR3, the DNA is TGCAGCGCTACAGGGTGGGCTGAAGCTTTCTTT. Looking up the rest from reference TRBV29-1 and TRBJ1-1 gives the full variable domain: SAVISQKPSRDICQRGTSLTIQCQVDSQVTMMFWYRQQPGQSLTLIATANQGSEATYESGFVIDKFPISRPNLTFSTLTVSNMSPEDSSIYLCSATGWAEAFFGQGTRLTVV.

The chain links TRBV30 to TRBJ2-7; D is perhaps TRBD1 (6 bases). Germline CDR1 is GTSNPN and CDR2 is SVGIG (reference sequence). This CDR3 contains 12 residues. Trimming shortened V by 3 bases and J by 0 bases, and 6 bases separated the two germline ends. The CDR3 coding sequence is TGTGCCTGGAGGACAGGCTCCTACGAGCAGTACTTC. Encoded protein: CAWRTGSYEQYF.

This clonotype was found a few times. This sequence joins TRBV20-1 and TRBJ2-1; no clear D gene. Trimming took 1 base from V and 0 from J, leaving 10 bases between them. The CDR3 consists of 15 residues. The V gene's germline CDR1 is DFQATT and CDR2 SNEGSKA (reference sequence). DNA for the CDR3: TGCAGTGCTAGAGTGGATCCTAGCTCCTACAATGAGCAGTTCTTC. Its translation: CSARVDPSSYNEQFF.